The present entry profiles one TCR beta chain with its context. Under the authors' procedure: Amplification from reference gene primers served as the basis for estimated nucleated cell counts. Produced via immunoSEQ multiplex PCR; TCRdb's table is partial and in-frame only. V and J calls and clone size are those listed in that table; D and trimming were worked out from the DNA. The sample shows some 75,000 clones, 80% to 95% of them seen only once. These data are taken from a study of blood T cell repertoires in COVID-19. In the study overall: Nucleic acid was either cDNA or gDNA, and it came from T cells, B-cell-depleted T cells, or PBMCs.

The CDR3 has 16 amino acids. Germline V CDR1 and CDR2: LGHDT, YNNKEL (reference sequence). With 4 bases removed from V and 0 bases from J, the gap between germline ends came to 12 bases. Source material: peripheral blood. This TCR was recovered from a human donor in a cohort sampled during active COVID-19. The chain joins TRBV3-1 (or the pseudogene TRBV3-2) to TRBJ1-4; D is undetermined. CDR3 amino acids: CASSPRQGATNEKLFF. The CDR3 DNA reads TGTGCCAGCAGCCCCCGCCAAGGAGCAACTAATGAAAAACTGTTTTTT.